The sequence of this T cell receptor beta chain was determined in a study of T cells in Graves' hyperthyroidism and ophthalmopathy. V lost 3 bases and J 2 bases, leaving 24 bases between the germline ends. The CDR3 totals 19 residues. Germline V CDR1 and CDR2: KGHDR, SFDVKD. Amplified regions were TCR beta CDR3 sequences from RNA transcripts. A set of HTBI primers served as the primers for a first-round RT-PCR of the TCR CDR3. One entry per CDR3 protein, called by TCRdb with MiXCR from the multiplex PCR reads. Of about 410,000 distinct CDR3 sequences listed, roughly 14% were seen once; the top ten hold 13%. The PBMCs had their origin in roughly 9.4 ml of fresh peripheral blood. This clonotype was counted ten times or more.

The chain joins TRBV24-1 to TRBJ2-5; perhaps TRBD1 as D (7 bases). Sequenced sample: blood. The source of this sequence is a young man with Graves' ophthalmopathy. This CDR3 reads CATSDPGPRTGGPQETQYF. DNA for the CDR3: TGTGCCACCAGTGATCCGGGTCCCCGGACAGGAGGGCCACAAGAGACCCAGTACTTC.